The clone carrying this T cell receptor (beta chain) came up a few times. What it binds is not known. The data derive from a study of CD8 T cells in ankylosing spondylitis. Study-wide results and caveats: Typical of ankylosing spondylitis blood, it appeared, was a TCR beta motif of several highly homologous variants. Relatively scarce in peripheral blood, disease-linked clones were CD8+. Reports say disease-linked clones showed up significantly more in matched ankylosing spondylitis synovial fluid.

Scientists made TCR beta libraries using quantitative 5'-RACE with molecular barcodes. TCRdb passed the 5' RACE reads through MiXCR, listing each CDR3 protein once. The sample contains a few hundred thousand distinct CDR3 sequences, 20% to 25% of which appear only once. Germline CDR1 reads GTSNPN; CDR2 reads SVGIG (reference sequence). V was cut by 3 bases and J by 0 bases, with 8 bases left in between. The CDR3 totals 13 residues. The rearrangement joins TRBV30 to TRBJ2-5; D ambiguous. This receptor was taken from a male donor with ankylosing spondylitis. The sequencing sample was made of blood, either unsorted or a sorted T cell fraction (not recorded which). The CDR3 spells CAWSRMYQETQYF. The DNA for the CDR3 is TGTGCCTGGAGCAGAATGTACCAAGAGACCCAGTACTTC.